The 25 T cell receptor beta chains presented below share a single source sample, sequenced in a study of blood T cell repertoires in COVID-19. Profiled with immunoSEQ multiplex PCR; TCRdb holds only in-frame clones, not every one. The sample contains 140,000 to 150,000 clones, 60% to 85% of which appear only once. Sequencing was carried out using peripheral blood. These receptors were taken from a man in his forties or fifties with acute or convalescent COVID-19.

The chain has TRBV4-2 and TRBJ2-6; 9 bases map to TRBD1. This CDR3 has 18 amino acids. The germline CDR1 and CDR2 sequences are LGHNA and YNFKEQ. The V gene end was trimmed by 5 bases and the J gene end by 0 bases; junction bases not matched to a gene: 8. DNA of the CDR3: TGTGCCAGCAGCGCACAGGGGGCCGCAGCCTCTGGGGCCAACGTCCTGACTTTC. Protein: CASSAQGAAASGANVLTF.

J is TRBJ1-2 and V is TRBV28; possibly TRBD1 for D (6 bases). Trimming took off 5 bases at V and 4 bases at J, with 8 bases between the two ends. Germline assignment: CDR1 MDHEN and CDR2 SYDVKM. The CDR3 consists of 12 residues. The chain's CDR3 is CASSDRIYGYTF. In DNA, the CDR3 is TGTGCCAGCAGTGACAGGATCTATGGCTACACCTTC.

The chain recombines TRBV6-6 with TRBJ1-2; 9 nucleotides line up with TRBD1. Per germline, CDR1 MNHNY and CDR2 SVGAGI (reference sequence). This CDR3 has 15 residues. J lost 6 bases, V lost 6 bases, and 11 bases had no gene match. For the CDR3, the DNA is TGTGCCAGCAGCCCGGACAGGGGCAGGGGCAATGGCTACACCTTC. As protein: CASSPDRGRGNGYTF.

V and J are TRBV18 and TRBJ2-5, with 7 bases lining up with TRBD1. The CDR3 totals 14 residues. Germline V gene sequence: CDR1 KGHSH, CDR2 LQKENI. J was trimmed by 5 bases and V by 6 bases; bases with no gene match: 9. DNA for the CDR3: TGTGCCAGCTCTCCTATGGGACAGCGTGAGACCCAGTACTTC. Translated, it gives CASSPMGQRETQYF.

This chain connects TRBV7-2 to TRBJ2-5; 12 bases map to TRBD1. CDR1 SGHTA and CDR2 FQGNSA come from the germline V gene. CDR3 length equals 15 residues. Trimming cost V 4 bases and J 4 bases; bases outside gene matches: 4. Here the CDR3 reads CASSWGQGASETQYF. The CDR3 coding sequence is TGTGCCAGCAGCTGGGGACAGGGGGCCTCAGAGACCCAGTACTTC.

The chain uses TRBV5-8 and TRBJ2-3; TRBD1 aligns across 9 bases. V shed 5 bases and J 1 base; nucleotides not matched to a gene: 2. The CDR3 runs to 14 residues. The germline V gene has CDR1 SGHTS and CDR2 YDEGEE. This CDR3 reads CASRRTGGTDTQYF. The CDR3 DNA follows: TGTGCCAGCAGGAGGACAGGGGGCACAGATACGCAGTATTTT.

This chain links TRBV9 with TRBJ2-2, with 7 bases fitting TRBD1. Losses at the gene ends were 2 bases for V and 3 bases for J; bases not matched to a gene: 4. Germline-derived CDR1 and CDR2 are SGDLS and YYNGEE. The CDR3 loop spans 15 amino acids. CDR3 residues: CASSVDRADTGELFF. The CDR3 nucleotides are TGTGCCAGCAGCGTCGACAGGGCGGACACCGGGGAGCTGTTTTTT.

The gene calls are TRBV6-2 or TRBV6-3 and TRBJ1-1, with a tentative D call TRBD1 (5 bases). This CDR3 spans 13 amino acids. Germline CDR1 and CDR2: MNHEY and SVGEGT. Trimming removed 5 bases at V and 4 bases at J, with 11 bases between. This CDR3 reads CASSPTGFTEAFF. Written as DNA, the CDR3 is TGTGCCAGCAGTCCAACAGGCTTCACTGAAGCTTTCTTT.

The gene calls are TRBV2 and TRBJ1-2, with D hard to call. Trimming stripped 3 bases from V and 2 bases from J, with 7 bases between. The CDR3 has 13 amino acids. Germline CDR1 SNHLY, CDR2 FYNNEI. CDR3 coding DNA: TGTGCCAGCAGTGAGGGCTCCAACTATGGCTACACCTTC. Its protein product is CASSEGSNYGYTF.

The V call is TRBV29-1, the J call TRBJ2-7; 7 bases match TRBD1. Germline assignment: CDR1 SQVTM and CDR2 ANQGSEA. The CDR3 contains 14 residues. V shed 7 bases, J shed 0 bases, and the junction held 9 bases outside the gene matches. DNA of the CDR3: TGCAGCGCCGCTTTGGACAGGTTCTCCTACGAGCAGTACTTC. Its translation: CSAALDRFSYEQYF.

The rearrangement uses TRBV19 and TRBJ1-2, with 8 bases fitting TRBD1. Germline V gene sequence: CDR1 LNHDA, CDR2 SQIVND (reference sequence). The CDR3 sequence is 14 residues long. Trimming removed 8 bases from V and 4 bases from J; junction bases left unmatched: 9. In DNA, the CDR3 is TGTGCCAGTTCCCAGGACAGGGTTGGCTATGGCTACACCTTC. It is translated as CASSQDRVGYGYTF.

This clone was observed a few times. The chain has TRBV27 and TRBJ2-2; D is undetermined. This CDR3 has 16 residues. Trimming left V 0 bases short and J 0 bases short, with 8 bases between. The V gene's germline CDR1 is MNHEY and CDR2 SMNVEV (reference sequence). CDR3 protein: CASSLSAGANTGELFF. In DNA form, the CDR3 reads TGTGCCAGCAGTTTATCCGCAGGCGCGAACACCGGGGAGCTGTTTTTT.

V is TRBV28 and J is TRBJ2-5; TRBD2 is a possible D gene (5 bases). The CDR3 runs 13 residues. The V end lost 6 bases, the J end lost 2 bases, and 10 bases lay between the germline ends. Germline V lookup: CDR1 MDHEN, CDR2 SYDVKM. In DNA, the CDR3 is TGTGCCAGCAGCCCCTCGGGACAAGAGACCCAGTACTTC. Translated, it gives CASSPSGQETQYF.

V and J are TRBV3-1 (or the pseudogene TRBV3-2) and TRBJ2-1, with TRBD2 identical over 13 bases. V dropped 0 bases and J dropped 8; count of bases not matched to a gene: 13. The CDR3 is made up of 19 amino acids. Germline V gene lookup returns CDR1 LGHDT and CDR2 YNNKEL (reference sequence). The CDR3, as DNA: TGTGCCAGCAGCCAAGACTTCCCCACTAGCGGGGGGGGCGAGGATGAGCAGTTCTTC. Translated, it gives CASSQDFPTSGGGEDEQFF.

V gene TRBV18 combines with J gene TRBJ2-1, with TRBD1 identical over 8 bases. Unmatched junction bases numbered 12, after V lost 5 bases and J lost 9 bases. There are 15 residues in the CDR3. Germline loops: CDR1 KGHSH, CDR2 LQKENI. The CDR3 is CASSDLGQGGGEQFF. The CDR3 DNA is TGTGCCAGCTCAGATCTTGGACAGGGAGGTGGTGAGCAGTTCTTC.

This clone was found once. V is TRBV9 and J is TRBJ1-2, with 10 bases identical to TRBD1. Losses at the gene ends were 0 bases for V and 6 bases for J; bases not matched to a gene: 11. Germline V lookup: CDR1 SGDLS, CDR2 YYNGEE. This CDR3 region has 17 residues. The CDR3 sequence is CASSVGLGGQGSDGYTF. CDR3 DNA: TGTGCCAGCAGCGTAGGCTTGGGGGGACAGGGGTCCGATGGCTACACCTTC.

The rearrangement joins TRBV11-2 to TRBJ1-3; the D is unclear. The CDR3 runs to 15 residues. Trimming cost V 3 bases and J 4 bases, with 13 bases left between them. The germline V gene has CDR1 SGHAT and CDR2 FQNNGV. As DNA, the CDR3 is TGTGCCAGCAGCTTTGCACGCGGGAGGGGAAACACCATATATTTT. This sequence encodes CASSFARGRGNTIYF.

This chain uses TRBV12-3 or TRBV12-4 with TRBJ1-2; D unresolved. The CDR3 consists of 12 residues. V was cut by 3 bases and J by 5 bases, with 7 bases left in between. As DNA, the CDR3 is TGTGCCAGCAGTTTTTGGGAGTATGGCTACACCTTC. This gives the protein CASSFWEYGYTF.

The chain couples TRBV18 to TRBJ1-2; perhaps TRBD1 as D (5 bases). V lost 4 bases to trimming and J lost 8 bases, with 14 bases between them. Germline V gives CDR1 KGHSH, CDR2 LQKENI. CDR3 length: 13 residues. The CDR3 sequence is CASSLDRNRGYTF. Written as DNA, the CDR3 is TGTGCCAGCTCACTCGACAGAAACAGAGGCTACACCTTC.

Comments on this clone: Other nucleotide sequences from this sample produce the same CDR3. This rearrangement joins TRBV5-1 to TRBJ1-2; D not certain. Per the germline V gene, CDR1 is SGHRS and CDR2 is YFSETQ. This CDR3 is 14 amino acids long. Trimming took 3 bases from V and 0 from J, leaving 9 bases between them. In DNA, the CDR3 is TGCGCCAGCAGCTCCAGAGGTTCTAACTATGGCTACACCTTC. Protein sequence: CASSSRGSNYGYTF.

V is TRBV19 and J is TRBJ1-1; D gene ambiguous. Germline assignment: CDR1 LNHDA and CDR2 SQIVND (reference sequence). CDR3 length equals 13 residues. Trimming took 6 bases from V and 1 from J, leaving 9 bases between them. CDR3 bases: TGTGCCAGTAGCAGGCACTCGAACACTGAAGCTTTCTTT. Translating it yields CASSRHSNTEAFF.

The count of this clone is one. V is TRBV19 and J is TRBJ2-7; a possible D gene is TRBD2 (6 bases). Germline CDR1 LNHDA, CDR2 SQIVND (reference sequence). V was trimmed by 6 bases and J by 5 bases, leaving 23 bases between them. The CDR3 loop spans 16 amino acids. The DNA of the CDR3 is TGTGCCAGTAGCACCTCCAGACGGGGGTCTTTGGACGAGCAGTACTTC. Protein product: CASSTSRRGSLDEQYF.

The chain combines TRBV15 with TRBJ2-5; TRBD1 matches at 7 bases. This CDR3 has 15 residues. Trimming removed 4 bases from V and 5 bases from J; junction bases left unmatched: 10. In germline, CDR1 is LNHNV, CDR2 YYDKDF (reference sequence). In DNA, the CDR3 is TGTGCCACCAGCACCTCCAGGGGGTTAGGGGAGACCCAGTACTTC. Translated, it gives CATSTSRGLGETQYF.

This clone has only a few counts. The J gene is TRBJ1-2, the V gene TRBV10-3; 7 nucleotides align to TRBD1. Losses at the gene ends were 6 bases for V and 7 bases for J; bases not matched to a gene: 8. Per germline, CDR1 ENHRY and CDR2 SYGVKD. The CDR3 is 13 amino acids. The CDR3 nucleotides are TGTGCCATCAGAAACGACAGGGCTGGTGGCTACACCTTC. Residues: CAIRNDRAGGYTF.

The V gene is TRBV5-5, the J gene TRBJ2-6; 8 nucleotides align to TRBD1. The CDR3 has 17 residues. Germline V lookup: CDR1 SGHKS, CDR2 YYEKEE (reference sequence). V lost 2 bases, J lost 2 bases, and 6 bases stayed unmatched. Here the CDR3 reads CASSFYAGGAGANVLTF. For the CDR3, the DNA is TGTGCCAGCAGCTTTTATGCAGGGGGCGCTGGGGCCAACGTCCTGACTTTC.